The clone carrying this TCR beta chain was picked up a small number of times. Its target is unknown. This entry comes from a study of T-cell reconstitution after alpha-beta-depleted transplantation in children. Study-level points and caveats: Surviving recipient T cells and thymic progenitors underlay high day-60 TCRbeta diversity in some patients. Several hundred rapidly expanded clones from non-depleted graft cells reportedly supplied alpha-beta T cells about two months post-transplant.

CDR3 length equals 15 residues. V was pared by 2 bases and J by 0 bases, with 8 bases between. CDR1 is DFQATT and CDR2 is SNEGSKA in the germline V gene (reference sequence). The authors prepared the TCRbeta library with unique molecular identifiers. Each CDR3 protein gets one entry after TCRdb re-called the PCR reads with MiXCR. Found here are approximately 500,000 distinct CDR3 sequences, over 25% of them singletons; the top ten hold just over 35%. The rearrangement uses TRBV20-1 and TRBJ2-6; D not resolved. Source: PBMCs, taken before TCRalphabeta/CD19-depleted stem cell transplant. This clonotype was obtained from a boy younger than two with Wiskott-Aldrich syndrome, due to receive a stem cell transplant. The CDR3 loop is CSARPYYSGANVLTF. The DNA for the CDR3 is TGCAGTGCTAGACCTTACTACTCTGGGGCCAACGTCCTGACTTTC.